Reported below is one T cell receptor (beta chain). What it recognizes is unknown. The primer mix had 60 Vbeta and 13 Jbeta primers. The method was immunoSEQ multiplex PCR; TCRdb's version includes in-frame clones alone and lacks a portion of them. The sample holds about 160,000 clones, roughly four fifths seen once. This entry comes from a study of cytomegalovirus exposure and HLA in healthy donors. Germline V gene data show CDR1 as MGHRA and CDR2 as YSYEKL. This CDR3 is built from 15 residues. Study-wide points: What a later analysis showed was that several of the most significant clusters appeared linked to common viral pathogens. In an earlier analysis, productive rearrangement rates for most beta V segments clustered near 87% or 30%.

The sample taken for sequencing was PBMCs. This chain uses TRBV4-1 with TRBJ2-5; 12 bases agree with TRBD2. Matching the DNA end better, TRBJ2-7 makes the J call doubtful. This receptor was taken from a man in his forties or fifties in good health and CMV-seronegative. The DNA for the CDR3 is TGCGCCAGCAGCTTCCGACTAGCGGGAGAATACGAGCAGTACTTC. This codes for CASSFRLAGEYEQYF.